This TCR beta chain came from a study of T cells in localized non-small cell lung cancer. Whole-study findings and limits: Patients showing higher blood T cell density tended to see longer overall survival. As only one tumor region underwent sequencing, heterogeneity remains possible. Paired adjacent lung recovered a median approximately 57 of the top 100 tumor clones.

The assay was immunoSEQ multiplex PCR, and TCRdb's table has in-frame clones only and misses some. Altogether approximately 140,000 clones are present, more than 80% being singletons, with the ten largest covering around 1.7%. This clone was counted between two and nine times. Its antigen is as yet unknown. Unmatched junction bases numbered 5, after V lost 6 bases and J lost 0 bases. This CDR3 is 14 amino acids long. Germline V lookup: CDR1 MDHEN, CDR2 SYDVKM. The sequence was obtained from a female donor over 55 with stage I lung adenocarcinoma. The specimen comprised peripheral blood, sampled before any cancer treatment. The J gene is TRBJ2-7, the V gene TRBV28; TRBD2 matches 7 bases. CDR3 sequence reads: CASSRDYLSYEQYF. The DNA for the CDR3 is TGTGCCAGCAGCCGGGACTACCTCTCCTACGAGCAGTACTTC.